The clone carrying this T cell receptor (beta chain) was detected ten times or more. What it binds is unknown. These data originate in a study of T cells in Graves' hyperthyroidism and ophthalmopathy. Looking at the study overall: Initial diagnosis, before any treatment, was when peripheral blood was collected.

This CDR3 has 15 residues. Trimming took 3 bases from V and 5 from J, leaving 14 bases between them. Germline CDR1 MNHEY, CDR2 SMNVEV (reference sequence). These patients, aged 18 to 65, had recently diagnosed hyperthyroidism lasting under 2 months. Patients with uncontrolled infections, other autoimmune diseases, pregnancy or lactation were excluded. Amplified TCR beta CDR3 regions derived from RNA transcripts. First-round RT-PCR with HTBI primers amplified the TCR CDR3 region. One entry per CDR3 protein results from TCRdb running MiXCR on the multiplex PCR reads. The repertoire has approximately 590,000 distinct CDR3 sequences, 15% to 18% of them found once; the top ten carry less than 9.5%. Study conclusions and caveats: Blood also carried most thyroid clonotypes expanded above 0.001.

This chain connects TRBV27 to TRBJ1-5, with D perhaps matching TRBD1 (5 bases). This clonotype was obtained from a woman aged 30 to 39 with Graves' hyperthyroidism. Sequenced: blood. The CDR3 nucleotides are TGTGCCAGCAGTTTCACGACAGAGGCGGATCAGCCCCAGCATTTT. Translating gives CASSFTTEADQPQHF.